The present T cell receptor beta chain was sequenced within a study of T-cell reconstitution after alpha-beta-depleted transplantation in children. Preparing the TCRbeta library involved the use of unique molecular identifiers. MiXCR, applied by TCRdb to the PCR reads, yields one record per CDR3 protein. The profile shows about 640,000 distinct CDR3 sequences, over 15% of them singletons. This CDR3 is built from 14 residues. In germline, CDR1 is MNHNS, CDR2 SASEGT. Between the trimmed V and J ends, which lost 1 base and 12 bases, there was a span of 16 bases. This clonotype was counted between two and nine times.

V is TRBV6-1 and J is TRBJ1-5; tentative D call: TRBD1 (5 bases). The sequenced sample was PBMCs from the stem cell graft donor, obtained from the stem cell graft. This clonotype originated in a human donor who donated a stem cell graft to a child with acute myeloid leukemia. This CDR3 reads CASSEGRGWGHQHF. The CDR3 coding sequence is TGTGCCAGCAGTGAAGGGAGGGGTTGGGGCCACCAGCATTTT.